These T cell receptor beta chains were read from a single sample in a study of blood T cell repertoires in COVID-19. The table came from immunoSEQ multiplex PCR; TCRdb's copy has only in-frame clones and leaves some out. The table has tens of thousands of clones, over 60% seen once. Sequencing used peripheral blood. These receptors originate from a woman in her sixties or seventies with COVID-19, enrolled during active disease. The conserved cysteine and the conserved F or W are not part of the CDR3 here. Only some rows state a clone size, as once, few, many or a class for expanded clones.

j_call clone_size v_call cdr3_length cdr3_aa
TRBJ1-1 . TRBV11-3 13 ASSPRRGVGTEAF
TRBJ1-1 . TRBV27 11 ASRTQGPTEAF
TRBJ2-1 . TRBV5-1 18 ASSLSPGTSGSWVYNEQF
TRBJ1-1 . TRBV20-1 9 SASPEVGAF
TRBJ2-2 . TRBV2 12 ASTGGVGTGELF
TRBJ2-7 . TRBV15 12 ATSGDRGRDEQY
TRBJ1-1 . TRBV6-1 11 ASKGQTDTEAF
TRBJ2-1 . TRBV7-6 15 ASSLAAGGGSYNEQF
TRBJ1-2 . TRBV3-1/TRBV3-2 13 ASSNFDRGDYGYT
TRBJ2-1 . TRBV7-2 13 ASSYRLAGSPMEF
TRBJ1-2 . TRBV19 16 ASSIAGQAEARAFGYT
TRBJ2-5 . TRBV2 10 ASVLGQGTQY
TRBJ2-5 . TRBV4-3 14 ASSPTAGGTQETQY
TRBJ1-6 . TRBV10-3 14 AIRENRGSYNSPLH
TRBJ2-7 . TRBV19 13 ASSIYVGRAYEQY
TRBJ2-2 . TRBV19 15 ASSIPLLAANTGELF
TRBJ1-1 . TRBV21-1 15 ASNDRKRGRGNTEAF
TRBJ2-2 . TRBV7-9 14 ASSSRTGFDTGELF
TRBJ1-2 . TRBV6-5 13 ASRREGAGPYGYT
TRBJ1-1 . TRBV6-5 11 ASSYAENTEAF
TRBJ2-2 . TRBV7-9 15 ASSRAGLRGNTGELF
TRBJ2-5 . TRBV11-2 12 ASSFLAGKETQY
TRBJ1-2 . TRBV11-3 13 ASSLTSQGGYGYT
TRBJ2-3 . TRBV4-3 11 ASSQGIEDTQY
TRBJ1-2 . TRBV6-2/TRBV6-3 12 ASSYDGQIYGYT
TRBJ2-5 once TRBV5-1 13 ASSLAEGSGETQY
TRBJ1-6 . TRBV7-2 13 ASSLVLEYNSPLH
TRBJ1-2 . TRBV18 13 ASSPPDRLNYGYT
TRBJ2-3 once TRBV12-5 12 ASGPGHSSDTQY
TRBJ1-6 . TRBV5-6 13 ASSPWDRDNSPLH
TRBJ2-1 few TRBV6-2/TRBV6-3 15 ASSYDSRGQFYNEQF
TRBJ1-5 . TRBV4-2 13 ASSHAGVGNQPQH
TRBJ1-6 once TRBV7-8 12 ASSFDSYNSPLH
TRBJ2-5 once TRBV7-2 13 ASSSSPATGGTQY
TRBJ2-7 . TRBV11-1 11 ASTNIPGYEQY
TRBJ2-1 . TRBV12-3/TRBV12-4 11 ASILTSGSEQF
TRBJ2-2 . TRBV11-2 14 ASSSRGERGTGELF